This paragraph reports one TCR beta chain. The record originates from a study of blood T cell repertoires in COVID-19. Whole-study context: There were acute and convalescent COVID-19 samples, and they came from the United States, Italy and Spain. PBMCs, B-cell-depleted T cells, or T cells were the source of the cDNA or gDNA that made up the material.

While infection was still active, Seattle patients were enrolled and then followed longitudinally. In the original workflow: Counts of nucleated cells, estimated from reference gene primer amplification, were obtained. This table comes from immunoSEQ multiplex PCR, and its TCRdb copy is limited to in-frame clones, with some not included. That table gives V, J and clone size, and the DNA gave D and trimming. The sample contains 150,000 to 200,000 clones, 86% of which appear only once. This clonotype was sampled from a woman aged 55-69 years with COVID-19, enrolled during active disease. Sequenced input: peripheral blood.

The CDR3 sequence: CASSQDLTGGPRDTQYF. As DNA, the CDR3 is TGTGCCAGCAGCCAAGATCTAACGGGAGGGCCGAGAGATACGCAGTATTTT. The genes are TRBV4-2 and TRBJ2-3; 8 bases line up with TRBD2. Germline V gene lookup returns CDR1 LGHNA and CDR2 YNFKEQ. This CDR3 has 17 amino acids. After removal of 0 bases from V and 5 bases from J, the junction contained 10 bases not matched to a gene.